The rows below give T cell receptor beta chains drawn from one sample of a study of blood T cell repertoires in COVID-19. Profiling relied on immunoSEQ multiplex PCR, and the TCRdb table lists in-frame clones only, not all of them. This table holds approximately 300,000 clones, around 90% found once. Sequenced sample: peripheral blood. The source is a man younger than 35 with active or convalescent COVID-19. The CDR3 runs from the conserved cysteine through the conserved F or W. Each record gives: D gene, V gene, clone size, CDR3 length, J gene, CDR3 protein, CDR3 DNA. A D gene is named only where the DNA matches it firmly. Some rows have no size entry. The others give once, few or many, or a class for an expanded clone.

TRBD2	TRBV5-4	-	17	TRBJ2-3	CASSLAGGGTRTDTQYF	TGTGCCAGCAGCTTGGCGGGCGGGGGGACTAGAACAGATACGCAGTATTTT
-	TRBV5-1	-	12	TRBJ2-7	CASSPTGYEQYF	TGCGCCAGCAGCCCGACGGGCTACGAGCAGTACTTC
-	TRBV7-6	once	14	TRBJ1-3	CASSLRDSGNTIYF	TGTGCCAGCAGCTTAAGAGACTCTGGAAACACCATATATTTT
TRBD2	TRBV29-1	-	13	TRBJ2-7	CSAHSGSRYEQYF	TGCAGCGCCCATAGCGGGAGTAGGTACGAGCAGTACTTC
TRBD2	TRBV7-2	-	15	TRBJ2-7	CASSLDGTRTYEQYF	TGTGCCAGCAGCTTAGATGGGACTAGGACCTACGAGCAGTACTTC
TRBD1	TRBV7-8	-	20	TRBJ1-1	CASSLRPKTGTGYGGTEAFF	TGTGCCAGCAGCCTACGGCCCAAAACCGGGACAGGGTACGGTGGCACTGAAGCTTTCTTT
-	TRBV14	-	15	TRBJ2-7	CASSQTGGPTYEQYF	TGTGCCAGCAGCCAAACCGGGGGACCAACCTACGAGCAGTACTTC
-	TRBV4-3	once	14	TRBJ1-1	CASSREPVNTEAFF	TGCGCCAGCAGCCGAGAACCGGTTAACACTGAAGCTTTCTTT
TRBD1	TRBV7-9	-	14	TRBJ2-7	CASSGGQETYEQYF	TGTGCCAGCAGCGGTGGACAGGAGACCTACGAGCAGTACTTC
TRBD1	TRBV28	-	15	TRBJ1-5	CASSSWTGSNQPQHF	TGTGCCAGCAGTTCCTGGACAGGGAGCAATCAGCCCCAGCATTTT
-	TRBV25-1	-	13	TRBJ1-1	CASLRDTNTEAFF	TGTGCCAGCCTACGGGACACCAACACTGAAGCTTTCTTT
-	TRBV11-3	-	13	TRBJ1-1	CASSLTSVTEAFF	TGTGCCAGCAGCTTAACGTCAGTCACTGAAGCTTTCTTT
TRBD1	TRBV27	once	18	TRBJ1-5	CASSSGTGFIEGNQPQHF	TGTGCCAGCTCCTCCGGGACAGGGTTTATAGAGGGCAATCAGCCCCAGCATTTT
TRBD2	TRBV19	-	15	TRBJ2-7	CASSRRGATSYEQYF	TGTGCCAGTAGTAGGCGGGGGGCCACCTCCTACGAGCAGTACTTC
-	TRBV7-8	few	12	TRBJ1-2	CASSDSWGGYTF	TGTGCCAGCAGTGACAGTTGGGGTGGCTACACCTTC
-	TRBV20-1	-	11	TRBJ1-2	CSAKGDYGYTF	TGCAGTGCTAAGGGAGACTATGGCTACACCTTC
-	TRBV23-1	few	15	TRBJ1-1	CASTHRASRDTEAFF	TGCGCCAGCACCCACAGAGCATCGAGGGACACTGAAGCTTTCTTT
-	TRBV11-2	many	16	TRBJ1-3	CASRRIGQSSGNTIYF	TGTGCCAGCAGGCGAATTGGACAGAGCTCTGGAAACACCATATATTTT
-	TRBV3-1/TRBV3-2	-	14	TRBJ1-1	CASSQRIQGTEAFF	TGTGCCAGCAGCCAACGAATCCAGGGGACTGAAGCTTTCTTT
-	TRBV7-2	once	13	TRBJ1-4	CASSLGGVEKLFF	TGTGCCAGCAGCTTAGGGGGGGTTGAAAAACTGTTTTTT
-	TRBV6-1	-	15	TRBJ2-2	CASSEQATNTGELFF	TGTGCCAGCAGTGAACAGGCCACGAACACCGGGGAGCTGTTTTTT
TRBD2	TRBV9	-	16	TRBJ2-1	CASSPLAGGPLSEQFF	TGTGCCAGCAGCCCACTAGCGGGAGGGCCTCTGAGTGAGCAGTTCTTC
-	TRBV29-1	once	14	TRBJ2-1	CSVGGGISYNEQFF	TGCAGCGTTGGCGGCGGGATCTCCTACAATGAGCAGTTCTTC
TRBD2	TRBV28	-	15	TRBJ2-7	CASSLRLAGDYEQYF	TGTGCCAGCAGTCTCCGACTAGCGGGAGACTACGAGCAGTACTTC
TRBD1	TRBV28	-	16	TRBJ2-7	CASRPDRDSLRYEQYF	TGTGCCAGCAGGCCTGACCGGGACAGCCTTCGCTACGAGCAGTACTTC
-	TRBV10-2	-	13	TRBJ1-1	CASSDTGNTEAFF	TGCGCCAGCAGTGACACGGGGAACACTGAAGCTTTCTTT
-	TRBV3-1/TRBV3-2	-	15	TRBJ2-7	CASSQDPWSSYEQYF	TGTGCCAGCAGCCAAGATCCGTGGAGCTCCTACGAGCAGTACTTC
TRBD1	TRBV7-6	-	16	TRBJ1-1	CASSPRFGQGDTEAFF	TGTGCCAGCAGCCCCCGGTTCGGACAGGGTGACACTGAAGCTTTCTTT
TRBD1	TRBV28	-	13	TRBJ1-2	CASSGQGGYGYTF	TGTGCCAGCAGCGGACAGGGCGGCTATGGCTACACCTTC
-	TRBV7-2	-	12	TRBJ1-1	CASRQRDTEAFF	TGTGCCAGCAGACAGAGAGATACTGAAGCTTTCTTT
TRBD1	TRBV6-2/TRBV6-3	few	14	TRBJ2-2	CASSRVTGSGELFF	TGTGCCAGCAGTCGAGTGACAGGGAGCGGGGAGCTGTTTTTT
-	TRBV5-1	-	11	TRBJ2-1	CASREYNEQFF	TGCGCCAGCAGAGAGTACAATGAGCAGTTCTTC
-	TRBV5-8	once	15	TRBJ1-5	CASSFLRGIDQPQHF	TGTGCCAGCAGCTTCTTAAGGGGGATAGATCAGCCCCAGCATTTT
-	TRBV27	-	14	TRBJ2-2	CASSADQGPGELFF	TGTGCCAGCAGTGCCGATCAGGGGCCCGGGGAGCTGTTTTTT
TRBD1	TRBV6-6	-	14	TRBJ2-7	CASRLPGQGFEQYF	TGTGCCAGCAGACTACCGGGACAGGGTTTCGAGCAGTACTTC
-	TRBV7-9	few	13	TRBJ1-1	CASSLGSRSEAFF	TGTGCCAGCAGCTTAGGATCCAGATCTGAAGCTTTCTTT
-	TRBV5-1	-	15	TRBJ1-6	CASSPGSSPNSPLHF	TGCGCCAGCAGCCCAGGTTCATCCCCTAATTCACCCCTCCACTTT
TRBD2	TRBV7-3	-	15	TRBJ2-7	CASSLGASGTYEQYF	TGTGCCAGCAGCCTGGGTGCTAGCGGAACCTACGAGCAGTACTTC
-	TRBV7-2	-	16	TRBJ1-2	CASSLASRTINYGYTF	TGTGCCAGCAGCTTAGCTTCGAGGACAATAAACTATGGCTACACCTTC
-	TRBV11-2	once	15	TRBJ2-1	CASSSEFYSYNEQFF	TGTGCCAGCAGCTCGGAGTTCTACTCCTACAATGAGCAGTTCTTC
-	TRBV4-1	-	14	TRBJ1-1	CASSQDQEDTEAFF	TGCGCCAGCAGCCAAGATCAGGAGGACACTGAAGCTTTCTTT
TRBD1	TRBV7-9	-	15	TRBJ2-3	CASNGDRGGTDTQYF	TGTGCCAGTAACGGGGACAGGGGAGGCACAGATACGCAGTATTTT
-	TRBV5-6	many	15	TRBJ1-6	CASNPADMITSPLHF	TGTGCCAGCAACCCCGCGGACATGATTACTTCACCCCTCCACTTT
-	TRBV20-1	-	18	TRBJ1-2	CSARGGQRGWEYSYGYTF	TGCAGTGCTCGTGGGGGACAACGAGGATGGGAGTACAGCTATGGCTACACCTTC
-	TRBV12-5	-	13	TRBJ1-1	CASGFTVNTEAFF	TGTGCTAGTGGTTTTACAGTTAACACTGAAGCTTTCTTT
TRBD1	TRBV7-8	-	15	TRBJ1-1	CASSLLGQGTPEAFF	TGTGCCAGCAGCTTATTGGGACAGGGGACCCCTGAAGCTTTCTTT
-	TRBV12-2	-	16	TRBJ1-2	CASRLEGGTGDYGYTF	TGTGCAAGTCGCTTAGAAGGCGGGACAGGGGACTATGGCTACACCTTC
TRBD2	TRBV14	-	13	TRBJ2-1	CASSQTGGNEQFF	TGTGCCAGCAGCCAAACGGGGGGCAATGAGCAGTTCTTC
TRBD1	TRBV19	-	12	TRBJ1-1	CASTDRSGVAFF	TGTGCCAGTACGGACAGGTCGGGGGTAGCTTTCTTT
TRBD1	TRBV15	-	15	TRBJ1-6	CATSGRTGRNSPLHF	TGTGCCACCAGCGGAAGGACAGGGAGGAATTCACCCCTCCACTTT
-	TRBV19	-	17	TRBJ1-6	CASSIIFPGTNNSPLHF	TGTGCCAGTAGTATTATATTTCCAGGGACTAATAATTCACCCCTCCACTTT
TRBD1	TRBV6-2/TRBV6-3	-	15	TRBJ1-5	CASSYLGTANQPQHF	TGTGCCAGCAGTTACCTCGGGACAGCTAATCAGCCCCAGCATTTT
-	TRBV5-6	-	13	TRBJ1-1	CASSPQMNTEAFF	TGTGCCAGCAGCCCTCAGATGAACACTGAAGCTTTCTTT
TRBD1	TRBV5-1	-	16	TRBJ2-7	CASSLRLGQGDGEQYF	TGCGCCAGCAGCTTGAGGTTGGGACAGGGAGATGGGGAGCAGTACTTC
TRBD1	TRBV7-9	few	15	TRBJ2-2	CASSNWTGWTGELFF	TGTGCCAGCAGCAATTGGACAGGGTGGACCGGGGAGCTGTTTTTT